This entry lists 25 T cell receptor beta chains sequenced from one sample in a study of T-cell memory formation after mild COVID-19. Each CDR3 protein gets one entry after TCRdb re-called the 5' RACE reads with MiXCR. The table includes 200,000 to 250,000 distinct CDR3 sequences, approximately 10% detected once. Sequencing used PBMCs or a T cell subset sorted from them (not recorded which). The source is a man between 18 and 35 years old who had mild COVID-19 (a few samples of this study predate the infection). Cell type and time point are not known.

The V call is TRBV4-3, the J call TRBJ2-2; D may match TRBD1 or TRBD2 (5 bases each). The CDR3 loop spans 17 amino acids. Germline-derived CDR1 and CDR2 are LGHNA and YSLEER. Trimming removed 0 bases from V and 6 bases from J, with 17 bases in between. CDR3 sequence reads: CASSQDRETDLSGELFF. CDR3 DNA: TGCGCCAGCAGCCAAGATAGGGAGACAGATCTTTCCGGGGAGCTGTTTTTT.

This clonotype has only a few counts. The CDR3 DNA reads TGTGCCAGCAGTTCCCTCGGCGGGGGGGCCCTCTTCGGGGAGCTGTTTTTT. Its translation is CASSSLGGGALFGELFF. This chain links TRBV7-9 with TRBJ2-2; 9 bases fit TRBD2. The CDR3 has 17 residues. The junction had 15 bases not matched to a gene; V was cut back by 6 bases and J by 7 bases. Germline lookup yields CDR1 SEHNR and CDR2 FQNEAQ (reference sequence).

This clonotype was observed a handful of times. CDR3 in amino acids: CASGLPYEQYF. In nucleotides, the CDR3 is TGTGCCAGCGGCCTCCCCTACGAGCAGTACTTC. The chain carries TRBV28 and TRBJ2-7; D is undetermined. Trimming removed 8 bases from V and 2 bases from J, with 7 bases in between. From germline, CDR1 is MDHEN and CDR2 SYDVKM. This CDR3 region has 11 residues. Complete variable domain (other parts from reference TRBV28 and TRBJ2-7): DVKVTQSSRYLVKRTGEKVFLECVQDMDHENMFWYRQDPGLGLRLIYFSYDVKMKEKGDIPEGYSVSREKKERFSLILESASTNQTSMYLCASGLPYEQYFGPGTRLTVT.

This clonotype was seen a handful of times. The rearrangement links TRBV28 to TRBJ2-3, with a weak D call TRBD2 (6 bases). The V gene lost 3 bases and the J gene lost 2 bases, with 12 bases spanning the gap. The CDR3 covers 15 residues. Germline CDR1 reads MDHEN; CDR2 reads SYDVKM. CDR3 protein: CASSLTSPNTDTQYF. CDR3 bases: TGTGCCAGCAGTTTGACTAGTCCTAACACAGATACGCAGTATTTT.

At least ten counts were recorded for this clonotype. The CDR3 coding sequence is TGCGCCAGCAGCCAAGCTGGACAGCTCTATGGCTACACCTTC. It translates to CASSQAGQLYGYTF. The chain combines TRBV4-3 with TRBJ1-2, with D possibly being TRBD1 (6 bases). The ends were cut back, 1 base at V and 4 bases at J, with 10 bases in the middle. Per the germline V gene, CDR1 is LGHNA and CDR2 is YSLEER. This CDR3 is 14 amino acids long.

J is TRBJ2-3 and V is TRBV2; maybe TRBD1 (6 bases). V lost 9 bases and J 2 bases, leaving 15 bases between the germline ends. The CDR3 covers 14 residues. The germline CDR1 and CDR2 sequences are SNHLY and FYNNEI. The CDR3 loop is CARGGNGFTDTQYF. The CDR3 coding sequence is TGTGCCAGAGGGGGAAATGGTTTCACAGATACGCAGTATTTT. Full variable domain (remainder filled in from reference TRBV2 and TRBJ2-3): EPEVTQTPSHQVTQMGQEVILRCVPISNHLYFYWYRQILGQKVEFLVSFYNNEISEKSEIFDDQFSVERPDGSNFTLKIRSTKLEDSAMYFCARGGNGFTDTQYFGPGTRLTVL.

This clonotype has just a few counts. The rearrangement joins TRBV12-3 or TRBV12-4 to TRBJ2-1; D may correspond to TRBD1 or TRBD2 (5 bases each). V shed 2 bases and J shed 4 bases, with 12 bases lying between them. The CDR3 loop spans 15 amino acids. The CDR3 sequence is CASSLRRGEYNEQFF. DNA of the CDR3: TGTGCCAGCAGTTTAAGACGGGGCGAGTACAATGAGCAGTTCTTC.

The sample holds a few counts of this clonotype. Here the CDR3 reads CASSYSPSGGNEQFF. As DNA, the CDR3 is TGTGCCAGCAGTTACTCCCCTAGCGGGGGGAATGAGCAGTTCTTC. The rearrangement links TRBV6-5 to TRBJ2-1; 11 nucleotides agree with TRBD2. Per germline, CDR1 MNHEY and CDR2 SVGAGI. The CDR3 spans 15 residues. The V segment lost 0 bases and the J segment 7 bases; nucleotides outside the gene matches: 2.

This clonotype occurred a few times. The chain is built from TRBV5-4 and TRBJ2-5; D gene unclear. The CDR3 has 13 amino acids. The germline CDR1 and CDR2 sequences are SGHNT and YYREEE (reference sequence). Trimming removed 0 bases at V and 5 bases at J, with 8 bases between. CDR3 coding DNA: TGTGCCAGCAGCTTGGTCGGTCTCGAGACCCAGTACTTC. This encodes CASSLVGLETQYF.

In this sample, this clonotype turned up many times. This chain uses TRBV5-6 with TRBJ2-1, with 9 bases lining up with TRBD1. The V and J ends lost 3 bases and 5 bases, in that order; junction bases with no gene match: 3. The germline CDR1 and CDR2 sequences are SGHDT and YYEEEE. The CDR3 runs 14 residues. The CDR3 spells CASSWGTGHNEQFF. The CDR3 nucleotides read TGTGCCAGCAGCTGGGGGACAGGGCACAATGAGCAGTTCTTC.

The chain joins TRBV10-3 to TRBJ2-3; perhaps TRBD1 as D (5 bases). CDR1 and CDR2 from the germline V gene are ENHRY and SYGVKD. Trimming stripped 8 bases from V and 1 base from J, with 16 bases between. The CDR3 length is 15 residues. Here the CDR3 DNA reads TGTGCCATCCAGCTCAGGGTCGTGGGCACAGATACGCAGTATTTT. It codes for CAIQLRVVGTDTQYF.

V is TRBV5-1 and J is TRBJ2-7; 11 nucleotides agree with TRBD1. This CDR3 spans 14 amino acids. Germline V gives CDR1 SGHRS, CDR2 YFSETQ. J was trimmed by 7 bases and V by 4 bases; bases with no gene match: 7. CDR3 sequence (DNA): TGCGCCAGCAGCAGTGGACAGGGGGCGCGGGAGCAGTACTTC. Its translation: CASSSGQGAREQYF.

This clonotype was seen only a few times. The gene calls are TRBV6-2 or TRBV6-3 and TRBJ2-7, with D perhaps TRBD1 or TRBD2 (5 bases each). V lost 6 bases, J lost 9 bases, and 21 bases lay in between. Germline lookup yields CDR1 MNHEY and CDR2 SVGEGT. The CDR3 is 14 amino acids. The chain's CDR3 is CASRTGTYASGQYV. As DNA, the CDR3 is TGTGCCAGCAGAACCGGGACCTACGCGTCCGGGCAGTACGTC.

The table lists this clonotype with a few counts. V and J are TRBV27 and TRBJ2-7; D perhaps matches TRBD2 (6 bases). The CDR3 contains 12 residues. Germline V gene data show CDR1 as MNHEY and CDR2 as SMNVEV (reference sequence). Trimming took 2 bases from V and 6 from J, leaving 8 bases between them. The CDR3 protein is CASSLAGIEQYF. The CDR3 coding sequence is TGTGCCAGCAGTTTAGCGGGGATCGAGCAGTACTTC.

This clonotype was detected only a few times. This chain links TRBV6-1 with TRBJ2-7; D could derive from TRBD1 or TRBD2 (6 bases each). Germline V gene lookup returns CDR1 MNHNS and CDR2 SASEGT. The CDR3 runs 13 residues. Trimming took off 5 bases at V and 2 bases at J, with 10 bases between the two ends. CDR3: CASSRGLTYEQYF. The CDR3 coding sequence is TGTGCCAGCAGTCGGGGGCTCACCTACGAGCAGTACTTC.

The genes are TRBV5-6 and TRBJ2-3; TRBD1 might be the D (5 bases). The CDR3 has 16 amino acids. Looked up from germline, CDR1 is SGHDT and CDR2 is YYEEEE. Trimming took off 1 base at V and 2 bases at J, with 14 bases between the two ends. The CDR3 here is CASSLLGVFDTDTQYF. CDR3 DNA sequence: TGTGCCAGCAGCTTGCTAGGGGTCTTTGACACAGATACGCAGTATTTT.

The sample holds a few counts of this clonotype. The V gene is TRBV24-1, the J gene TRBJ2-3; a possible D gene is TRBD1 (6 bases). V lost 4 bases to trimming and J lost 7 bases, with 8 bases between them. The CDR3 runs 12 residues. Germline V gene sequence: CDR1 KGHDR, CDR2 SFDVKD. The CDR3 is CATSEQGYTQYF. In DNA, the CDR3 is TGTGCCACCAGTGAACAGGGCTATACGCAGTATTTT.

The chain is built from TRBV4-2 and TRBJ2-7, with D possibly being TRBD2 (6 bases). The length of the CDR3 is 15 residues. CDR1 is LGHNA and CDR2 is YNFKEQ in the germline V gene. The germline V and J ends were trimmed by 1 base and 3 bases, with 13 bases remaining between them. The chain's CDR3 is CASSQARESIYEQYF. CDR3 bases: TGTGCCAGCAGCCAAGCTCGGGAGAGCATCTACGAGCAGTACTTC.

Ten or more counts support this clonotype. The chain joins TRBV20-1 to TRBJ2-1, with D maybe TRBD1 (6 bases). The CDR3 consists of 12 residues. Per germline, CDR1 DFQATT and CDR2 SNEGSKA (reference sequence). CDR3 DNA sequence: TGCAGCCCAGGGGTGGCCCACAATGAGCAGTTCTTC. This gives the protein CSPGVAHNEQFF.

This chain connects TRBV11-2 to TRBJ2-5; TRBD2 is a possible D gene (5 bases). V lost 5 bases and J 1 base, leaving 14 bases between the germline ends. This CDR3 is 15 amino acids long. Germline CDR1 and CDR2: SGHAT and FQNNGV. CDR3 nucleotides: TGTGCCAGCAGCCCGGACCCTAGCAGCCAAGAGACCCAGTACTTC. It is translated as CASSPDPSSQETQYF.

This clonotype was counted between two and nine times. The chain has TRBV6-2 or TRBV6-3 and TRBJ1-1; D call uncertain. Germline V gene sequence: CDR1 MNHEY, CDR2 SVGEGT. With 5 bases removed from V and 1 base from J, the gap between germline ends came to 14 bases. CDR3 length: 15 residues. In nucleotides, the CDR3 is TGTGCCAGCAGTCCAATGGGGATCGAGAACACTGAAGCTTTCTTT. Protein product: CASSPMGIENTEAFF.

This clonotype was seen a few times. The rearrangement joins TRBV7-2 to TRBJ1-1; no firm D call. V was pared by 5 bases and J by 10 bases, with 14 bases between. This CDR3 has 12 amino acids. The germline V gene encodes CDR1 SGHTA and CDR2 FQGNSA. CDR3 sequence reads: CASSRRGVRAFF. As DNA, the CDR3 is TGTGCCAGCAGCCGGCGGGGAGTAAGAGCTTTCTTT.

This clonotype was seen a few times. V and J are TRBV7-9 and TRBJ1-5, with D hard to call. Trimming left V 5 bases short and J 9 bases short, with 17 bases between. The CDR3 consists of 14 residues. CDR1 and CDR2 from the germline V gene are SEHNR and FQNEAQ (reference sequence). CDR3 bases: TGTGCCAGCAGCGGCGGGATTTGGGGAGGGCCCCAGCATTTT. Protein product: CASSGGIWGGPQHF.

V gene TRBV5-1 combines with J gene TRBJ2-2; D possibly matches TRBD1 or TRBD2 (5 bases each). This CDR3 region has 17 residues. V was pared by 2 bases and J by 3 bases, with 17 bases between. The germline gives CDR1 SGHRS, CDR2 YFSETQ. The CDR3 here is CASSFGPRVGDTGELFF. CDR3 DNA: TGCGCCAGCAGCTTCGGGCCCAGGGTCGGGGACACCGGGGAGCTGTTTTTT.

This clonotype was detected only a few times. CDR3 DNA: TGTGCCAGCAGCTTAAGGCCAGGGGTTAATGGAAACACCATATATTTT. This sequence encodes CASSLRPGVNGNTIYF. The rearrangement uses TRBV7-9 and TRBJ1-3; D perhaps matches TRBD1 (6 bases). The CDR3 totals 16 residues. V was clipped by 2 bases and J by 3 bases, with 14 bases between them. CDR1 is SEHNR, CDR2 FQNEAQ, per germline (reference sequence).